Below are 11 T cell receptor beta chains sequenced from a single sample in a study of blood T cell repertoires in COVID-19. TCRdb's table, derived via immunoSEQ multiplex PCR, lists solely in-frame clones and lacks some. The sample has roughly 330,000 clones, roughly 90% seen once; the top ten hold approximately 4%. Sequencing was performed on peripheral blood. These receptors came from a woman in her fifties or sixties with active or convalescent COVID-19.

J is TRBJ2-7 and V is TRBV28; 8 bases fit TRBD2. After removal of 2 bases from V and 5 bases from J, the junction contained 17 bases not matched to a gene. Germline CDR1 and CDR2: MDHEN and SYDVKM. The CDR3 runs to 18 residues. The CDR3 here is CASSLSFRGGRFQDEQYF. In DNA form, the CDR3 reads TGTGCCAGCAGTTTAAGCTTTCGGGGCGGGAGGTTCCAGGACGAGCAGTACTTC.

The chain joins TRBV7-9 to TRBJ1-1; no clear D gene. The CDR3 is 14 residues long. The V gene's germline CDR1 is SEHNR and CDR2 FQNEAQ (reference sequence). V gave up 5 bases and J gave up 3 bases, with 13 bases separating them. The CDR3 bases are TGTGCCAGCAGCCGGGGTTCAGTTGACACTGAAGCTTTCTTT. Amino acids: CASSRGSVDTEAFF.

In this sample, this clone turned up a few times. The chain combines TRBV6-5 with TRBJ2-1; D might be TRBD1 (6 bases). The CDR3 is 15 amino acids. Per germline, CDR1 MNHEY and CDR2 SVGAGI. Trimming removed 6 bases from V and 2 bases from J, with 14 bases in between. CDR3 amino acids: CASSPPGVTYNEQFF. The CDR3 DNA reads TGTGCCAGCAGCCCCCCAGGGGTTACCTACAATGAGCAGTTCTTC.

The chain has TRBV30 and TRBJ1-1, with D hard to call. The CDR3 length is 14 residues. Trimming took off 0 bases at V and 0 bases at J, with 8 bases between the two ends. CDR1 and CDR2 (germline): GTSNPN, SVGIG (reference sequence). In DNA form, the CDR3 reads TGTGCCTGGAGTGTACTTGCCTTGAACACTGAAGCTTTCTTT. Translation gives CAWSVLALNTEAFF.

The chain employs TRBV10-3 and TRBJ2-2, with D unresolved. With 2 bases removed from V and 3 bases from J, the gap between germline ends came to 13 bases. Germline V CDR1 and CDR2: ENHRY, SYGVKD. This CDR3 comprises 16 residues. The CDR3 DNA follows: TGTGCCATCAGTGAGATTGCGCCCTCCGACACCGGGGAGCTGTTTTTT. Translation gives CAISEIAPSDTGELFF.

J is TRBJ1-6 and V is TRBV28; D unclear. CDR3 length: 16 residues. Per germline, CDR1 MDHEN and CDR2 SYDVKM. V was cut by 2 bases and J by 1 base, with 9 bases left in between. The CDR3 DNA follows: TGTGCCAGCAGTTTAGGGAGGGAATCCTATAATTCACCCCTCCACTTT. Translating gives CASSLGRESYNSPLHF. Looking up the rest from reference TRBV28 and TRBJ1-6 gives the full variable domain: DVKVTQSSRYLVKRTGEKVFLECVQDMDHENMFWYRQDPGLGLRLIYFSYDVKMKEKGDIPEGYSVSREKKERFSLILESASTNQTSMYLCASSLGRESYNSPLHFGNGTRLTVT.

This chain links TRBV19 with TRBJ1-1, with 7 nucleotides matching TRBD1. The CDR3 runs 14 residues. The germline gives CDR1 LNHDA, CDR2 SQIVND (reference sequence). Trimming at V came to 8 bases and at J to 4 bases, leaving 10 bases not matched to a gene. CDR3 residues: CASLPGQKTTEAFF. The CDR3 nucleotides read TGTGCCAGTCTCCCGGGACAGAAGACCACTGAAGCTTTCTTT.

The chain has TRBV19 and TRBJ1-2, with 8 bases aligning to TRBD1. Germline V lookup: CDR1 LNHDA, CDR2 SQIVND (reference sequence). V lost 5 bases to trimming and J lost 3 bases; unmatched junction nucleotides: 11. This CDR3 has 16 amino acids. In nucleotides, the CDR3 is TGTGCCAGTAGTCTCCTGCGGACAGGGCCCCACTATGGCTACACCTTC. Translation gives CASSLLRTGPHYGYTF.

The chain joins TRBV25-1 to TRBJ1-2; no firm D call. The CDR3 loop spans 13 amino acids. V lost 7 bases and J 4 bases, leaving 13 bases between the germline ends. CDR1 is MGHDK and CDR2 is SYGVNS in the germline V gene. The CDR3 DNA is TGTGCCAGCACCAGCTCAGACTCCTATGGCTACACCTTC. Amino acids: CASTSSDSYGYTF.

The chain recombines TRBV30 with TRBJ1-2; D unresolved. Germline assignment: CDR1 GTSNPN and CDR2 SVGIG (reference sequence). This CDR3 contains 14 residues. The germline V and J ends were trimmed by 1 base and 4 bases, with 13 bases remaining between them. The CDR3 region is CAWSERENSYGYTF. CDR3 sequence (DNA): TGTGCCTGGAGTGAGAGGGAAAACTCCTATGGCTACACCTTC.

V and J are TRBV18 and TRBJ1-4, with 9 bases lining up with TRBD1. This CDR3 region has 15 residues. The J segment lost 7 bases and the V segment lost 2 bases, leaving 5 bases of the junction unmatched. Germline values: CDR1 KGHSH, CDR2 LQKENI. The CDR3 sequence is CASSPTGQGREKLFF. CDR3 nucleotides: TGTGCCAGCTCACCAACGGGACAGGGTCGTGAAAAACTGTTTTTT.